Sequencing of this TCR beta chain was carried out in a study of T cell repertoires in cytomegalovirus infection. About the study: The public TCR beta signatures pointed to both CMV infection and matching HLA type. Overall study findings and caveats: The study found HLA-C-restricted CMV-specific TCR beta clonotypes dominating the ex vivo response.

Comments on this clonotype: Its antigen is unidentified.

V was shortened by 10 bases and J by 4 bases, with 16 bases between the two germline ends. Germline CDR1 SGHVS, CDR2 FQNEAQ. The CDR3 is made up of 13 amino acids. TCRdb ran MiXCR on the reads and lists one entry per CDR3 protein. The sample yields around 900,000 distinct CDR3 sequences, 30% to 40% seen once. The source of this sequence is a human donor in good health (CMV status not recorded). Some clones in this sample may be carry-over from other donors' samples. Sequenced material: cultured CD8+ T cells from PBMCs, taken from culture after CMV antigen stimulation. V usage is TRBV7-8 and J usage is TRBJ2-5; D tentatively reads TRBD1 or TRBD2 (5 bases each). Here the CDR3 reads CATDLGVRETQYF. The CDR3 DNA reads TGTGCCACTGACCTGGGGGTGCGAGAGACCCAGTACTTC.